This T cell receptor beta chain comes out of a study of blood T cells in healthy people across ages. A note on this clonotype: Its matching antigen is unknown.

Study-wide results and caveats: Fewer expanded clones and more diversity marked long-lived versus aged donors.

CDR1 and CDR2 from the germline V gene are LGHNA and YNFKEQ. CDR3 length: 13 residues. The trim removed 8 bases at V and 4 bases at J, leaving 7 bases unmatched. The sample providers were healthy Caucasian people from Russia, aged roughly 6 to 95. The use of a sample-barcoded 5' primer and a J-beta primer mix characterized a second PCR of 7 to 11 cycles. Every single cDNA molecule received a tag from a template-switch adaptor with 12 random nucleotides. TCRdb ran MiXCR on the 5' RACE reads and lists one entry per CDR3 protein. The table records 800,000 to 1,000,000 distinct CDR3 sequences, about 44% of them present only once.

The chain couples TRBV4-2 to TRBJ1-1, with TRBD1 matching over 7 bases. Sample: blood. The TCR comes from a man under 40 in good health. CDR3 bases: TGTGCCAGCGAGGCTGCAGGGGGCACTGAAGCTTTCTTT. This codes for CASEAAGGTEAFF.